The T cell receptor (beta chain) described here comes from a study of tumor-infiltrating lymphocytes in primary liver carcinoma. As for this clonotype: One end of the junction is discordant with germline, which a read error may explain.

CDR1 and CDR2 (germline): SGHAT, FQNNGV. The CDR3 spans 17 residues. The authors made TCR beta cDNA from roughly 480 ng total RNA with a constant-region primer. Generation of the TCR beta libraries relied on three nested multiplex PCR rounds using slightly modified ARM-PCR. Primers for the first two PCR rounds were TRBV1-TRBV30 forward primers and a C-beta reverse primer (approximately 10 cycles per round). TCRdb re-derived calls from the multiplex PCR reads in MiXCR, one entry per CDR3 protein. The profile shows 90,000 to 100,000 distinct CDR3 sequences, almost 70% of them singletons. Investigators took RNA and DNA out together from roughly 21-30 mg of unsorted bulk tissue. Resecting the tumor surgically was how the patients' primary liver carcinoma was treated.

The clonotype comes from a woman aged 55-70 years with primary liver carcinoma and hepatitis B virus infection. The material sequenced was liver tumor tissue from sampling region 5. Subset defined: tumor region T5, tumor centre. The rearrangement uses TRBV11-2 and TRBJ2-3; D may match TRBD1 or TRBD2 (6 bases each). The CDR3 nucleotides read TGTGCCGGCAGCTTGAGGGGGGCGATCAGTATAGGGGATACGCAGTATTTT. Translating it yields CAGSLRGAISIGDTQYF.